The T cell receptor (beta chain) described here comes from a study of shared clonotypes between healthy human individuals. As defined, naive CD8 cells were CD45RO-negative and positively selected for CCR7, with terminally differentiated effector memory CD45RA+ cells excluded. Trimming removed 7 bases at V and 1 base at J, with 6 bases between. The CDR3 loop spans 12 amino acids. Germline CDR1 reads MGHDK; CDR2 reads SYGVNS. The data were produced by immunoSEQ multiplex PCR, yet TCRdb's version contains in-frame clones alone and is incomplete. The profile shows 2 million or so clones, about 94% of them singletons.

Sequenced: naive CD8+ T cells sorted from blood. The sequence came from a man younger than 30 in good health. The chain uses TRBV25-1 and TRBJ2-3; D ambiguous. CDR3 in DNA: TGTGCCAGCACGGGCCGCACAGATACGCAGTATTTT. Protein: CASTGRTDTQYF.